Included here is one TCR beta chain sequence, with context. What this receptor recognizes is not known. No base quality values were provided; no much bigger clone lies one nucleotide off. The data were taken from a study of blood T cells in healthy people across ages (dated by TCRdb to about 2015). About the study as a whole: In model experiments, template switching captured roughly one uniquely barcoded TCR beta cDNA molecule for every two T cells. Donors were grouped into four age groups: young (average 16 years), middle-aged (around 39), aged (around 60) and long-lived (approximately 81). Age-related changes in TCR beta repertoire diversity were measured in the study by deep sequencing normalized with unique cDNA molecular identifiers. Donors of different ages were randomly distributed across sequencing lanes to avoid experimental bias. Using the same blood draw, the study looked at two additional independent replicas of 1 million unique cDNA reads for two donors, one aged 18 to 30 and the other aged 80 or older. Here is what the overall study found, with its caveats: The percentage of naive T cells measured by flow cytometry correlated strongly with observed TCR beta diversity. As age increased, observed TCR beta diversity per million T cells dropped in a roughly linear way, and a significant reduction was already evident by age 40. Total diversity estimates from one million sequenced T cells were considered lower bounds and underestimates. The long-lived group showed more naive CD4+ T cells, fewer expanded clones and increased TCR diversity than the aged group, suggesting age selection. The CMV infection status of donors was not known, potentially confounding age-related changes in expanded clonotypes. Because profiling used bulk unsorted PBMCs, naive and antigen-experienced compartments could not be compared conclusively.

Receptor libraries were prepared by 5' RACE. For sequencing, an Illumina HiSeq 2500 was employed. A second PCR of about 6 to 11 cycles was run with a J-beta primer mix and a sample-barcoded 5' primer. A unique molecular identifier was introduced onto each TCR beta cDNA molecule by a template-switch 5' adaptor carrying 12 random nucleotides. Each sample yielded at least 3 million CDR3-containing paired-end reads. First-strand cDNA synthesis was performed from all RNA using the Mint cDNA synthesis kit, with priming by a TRBC-specific oligonucleotide. After uracil-DNA glycosylase treatment, a first 18-cycle PCR used universal primers M1SS and BC2_uni_R on all cDNA. In the authors' own workflow: Normalization of each sample was performed by random selection of 1 million high-quality reads, each carrying a distinct molecular identifier. Instead of being binned into consensus sequences, reads that shared molecular identifiers were thrown out. MiTCR, with a Q25 quality threshold and the strictest error-elimination algorithm, was used for CDR3 identification, clonotype clustering and error correction. A nonparametric unseen species model with Euler transformation was used to estimate a lower bound on total TCR beta diversity. In TCRdb, the public reads were trimmed at Q25 with fastp and aligned with MiXCR, with productive beta chains retained. Identical CDR3 proteins give one entry, which carries the most common genes and DNA. The V and J calls follow TCRdb's processing rather than the paper's. The sample contains roughly 2 million distinct CDR3 sequences, roughly 49% of them found a single time. The ten top clones hold 2% to 2.5% of the sample.

The CDR3 runs 17 residues from the cysteine to the phenylalanine. Only the CDR3 DNA stays, 51 bases, in frame from base 1. Trimming accounts for 5 bases at V and 0 bases at J, while the number of junction bases matched to no gene is 10. CDR1 and CDR2, looked up from the germline V gene, are MNHEY and SVGEGT. Systemically healthy Caucasian individuals from Russia, approximately 39 in total and aged about 6 to 95 years, were included as donors. Around 10 milliliters of peripheral blood were drawn from each donor into EDTA-treated Vacutainer tubes. Ficoll-Paque density-gradient centrifugation was used to isolate PBMCs, with at least 6.5 million per sample. Trizol reagent was used to extract total RNA from PBMCs, with at least 6 micrograms per sample. Naive CD45RAhigh/CD27high T cell percentages were measured by flow cytometry on a PBMC aliquot from every donor.

This TCR was recovered from a middle-aged woman in good health. This receptor chain uses TRBV6-2 or TRBV6-3 and TRBJ2-1; 7 bases in the junction line up with TRBD2. The specimen sequenced was blood. Read as DNA, the sequence is TGTGCCAGCAGTACCCTTAAGGGCGGGAGCTCCTACAATGAGCAGTTCTTC. Its translation reads: CASSTLKGGSSYNEQFF.